This T cell receptor beta chain was documented in a study of glioma-infiltrating T cells. This clonotype was observed a few times. The antigen remains undetermined. Study-level findings and limits: Gliomas, especially low-grade, showed above-expected tissue-blood divergence; non-neoplastic patients showed below.

Using RNA template, CDR3s of TCR alpha and beta were amplified with iRepertoire arm-PCR. TCRdb re-called the multiplex PCR reads through MiXCR, storing one row per CDR3 protein. Here the sample spans around 170,000 distinct CDR3 sequences, approximately 40% being singletons. Germline-derived CDR1 and CDR2 are GTSNPN and SVGIG (reference sequence). CDR3 length equals 13 residues. V was pared by 2 bases and J by 5 bases, with 13 bases between. The sequence was obtained from a human donor with low-grade glioma or glioblastoma, undergoing nonglioma brain surgery, or in good health (not recorded which). Input material: glioma tissue, nonneoplastic brain tissue, or PBMCs (not recorded which). V gene TRBV30 combines with J gene TRBJ2-7; D is perhaps TRBD1 (5 bases). The CDR3 nucleotides are TGTGCCTGGAGTAAAGGGGTTCGGGACGAGCAGTACTTC. Protein product: CAWSKGVRDEQYF.